The 18 T cell receptor beta chains listed next were all sequenced from one sample in a study of blood T cells in healthy people across ages. For the second PCR, which ran for about 7 to 11 cycles, a sample-barcoded 5' primer and a J-beta primer mix were used. TCRdb processed the 5' RACE reads anew with MiXCR; each CDR3 protein has one entry. The repertoire includes about 1.6 million distinct CDR3 sequences, around 36% of them detected once, and about 10% sits in the top ten. Sequencing used blood. These receptors were taken from a woman aged 25 to 39 in good health.

The chain employs TRBV6-1 and TRBJ1-5, with a possible D match to TRBD1 (6 bases). CDR1 and CDR2 from the germline V gene are MNHNS and SASEGT. The ends were cut back, 6 bases at V and 7 bases at J, with 16 bases in the middle. The CDR3 contains 14 residues. Here the CDR3 reads CASRGGAGVQPQHF. CDR3 DNA: TGTGCCAGCAGGGGTGGGGCAGGGGTACAGCCCCAGCATTTT.

This clonotype has at least ten counts. The chain combines TRBV27 with TRBJ2-7, with TRBD1 identical over 7 bases. Trimming took 0 bases from V and 0 from J; bases not matched to a gene: 2. This CDR3 has 15 residues. Germline CDR1 and CDR2: MNHEY and SMNVEV (reference sequence). In DNA, the CDR3 is TGTGCCAGCAGTTTATCGTCAGGGGGCTCCTACGAGCAGTACTTC. It is translated as CASSLSSGGSYEQYF.

V usage is TRBV7-3 and J usage is TRBJ2-1; D not resolved. Germline loops: CDR1 SGHTA, CDR2 FQGTGA. Trimming left V 1 base short and J 4 bases short, with 8 bases between. The CDR3 contains 14 residues. CDR3 amino acids: CASSLIPLYNEQFF. The DNA of the CDR3 is TGTGCCAGCAGCTTAATTCCTCTATACAATGAGCAGTTCTTC.

Only a few counts were recorded for this clonotype. This rearrangement joins TRBV20-1 to TRBJ2-4, with D unresolved. The CDR3 contains 11 residues. Looked up from germline, CDR1 is DFQATT and CDR2 is SNEGSKA (reference sequence). V lost 5 bases and J 9 bases, leaving 11 bases between the germline ends. The CDR3 loop is CSALLDVIQYF. In DNA, the CDR3 is TGCAGTGCTCTGCTGGACGTCATTCAGTACTTC.

V usage is TRBV10-3 and J usage is TRBJ2-1; D gene uncertain. There are 11 residues in the CDR3. The germline CDR1 and CDR2 sequences are ENHRY and SYGVKD. Trimming pared 4 bases from V and 5 bases from J, leaving 3 bases between. The CDR3 coding sequence is TGTGCCATCAGTGGCGACAATGAGCAGTTCTTC. The encoded protein is CAISGDNEQFF.

This chain links TRBV7-9 with TRBJ2-2; TRBD1 matches 8 bases. CDR1 and CDR2 (germline): SEHNR, FQNEAQ (reference sequence). J gave up 4 bases and V 4 bases, and 8 bases lay outside the gene matches. The CDR3 has 16 amino acids. The CDR3 DNA reads TGTGCCAGCAGCTCCCGGACAGGGTCGGGCACCGGGGAGCTGTTTTTT. It codes for CASSSRTGSGTGELFF.

The rearrangement joins TRBV5-1 to TRBJ1-2, with D possibly TRBD1 on 6 matching bases. This CDR3 contains 16 residues. V shed 2 bases and J shed 2 bases, with 16 bases lying between them. CDR1 and CDR2 (germline): SGHRS, YFSETQ. The CDR3 loop reads CASSFEGGPGNYGYTF. Here the CDR3 DNA reads TGCGCCAGCAGCTTCGAAGGGGGGCCAGGAAACTATGGCTACACCTTC.

V gene TRBV7-9 combines with J gene TRBJ2-1; tentative D call: TRBD1 (5 bases). CDR1 is SEHNR, CDR2 FQNEAQ, per germline (reference sequence). CDR3 length: 15 residues. The ends were cut back, 2 bases at V and 6 bases at J, with 14 bases in the middle. The CDR3 nucleotides read TGTGCCAGCAGCTTACAGGGTTTGTCGGTCAATGAGCAGTTCTTC. Amino acid sequence: CASSLQGLSVNEQFF.

In DNA, the CDR3 is TGTGCCAGCAGGTACGACGCAGAAGCCTACGAGCAGTACTTC. Amino acid sequence: CASRYDAEAYEQYF. The chain carries TRBV6-6 and TRBJ2-7; D not certain. The CDR3 is 14 residues long. The germline V gene has CDR1 MNHNY and CDR2 SVGAGI (reference sequence). V was cut by 6 bases and J by 2 bases, with 14 bases left in between.

The gene calls are TRBV28 and TRBJ2-5, with 16 bases identical to TRBD2. The CDR3 has 13 residues. V lost 7 bases to trimming and J lost 13 bases; unmatched junction nucleotides: 6. Germline assignment: CDR1 MDHEN and CDR2 SYDVKM. CDR3 sequence: CASTSGLAGGGYF. CDR3 DNA sequence: TGTGCCAGCACCTCGGGACTAGCGGGAGGGGGGTACTTC.

This clonotype has only one observation. The J gene is TRBJ1-3, the V gene TRBV3-1; D might be TRBD1 (5 bases). The CDR3 runs to 18 residues. The V gene's germline CDR1 is LGHDT and CDR2 YNNKEL (reference sequence). Trimming shortened V by 4 bases and J by 3 bases, and 22 bases separated the two germline ends. Here the CDR3 DNA reads TGTGCCAGCAGCCTCAATCGAGAGTGGGACGTCCATGGAAACACCATATATTTT. Its protein is CASSLNREWDVHGNTIYF.

This clonotype has more than one count but fewer than ten. This chain uses TRBV27 with TRBJ2-1; 7 nucleotides match TRBD2. The CDR3 runs to 14 residues. The V gene end was trimmed by 4 bases and the J gene end by 5 bases; junction bases not matched to a gene: 5. Germline CDR1 is MNHEY and CDR2 is SMNVEV (reference sequence). For the CDR3, the DNA is TGTGCCAGCAGTTGGGCTAGCGGAAACAATGAGCAGTTCTTC. This codes for CASSWASGNNEQFF.

V usage is TRBV5-1 and J usage is TRBJ2-7; TRBD2 is a possible D gene (5 bases). V lost 6 bases and J lost 0, with 13 bases in between. Germline loops: CDR1 SGHRS, CDR2 YFSETQ. The length of the CDR3 is 14 residues. The CDR3 sequence: CASTPQAASYEQYF. In DNA, the CDR3 is TGCGCCAGCACCCCTCAAGCGGCCTCCTACGAGCAGTACTTC.

The rearrangement uses TRBV20-1 and TRBJ1-6, with a possible D match to TRBD1 (5 bases). Germline assignment: CDR1 DFQATT and CDR2 SNEGSKA (reference sequence). V was shortened by 1 base and J by 4 bases, with 17 bases between the two germline ends. The CDR3 is 17 residues long. CDR3 loop: CSARGTGAGDYNSPLHF. The DNA of the CDR3 is TGCAGTGCTAGAGGTACTGGGGCAGGAGATTATAATTCACCCCTCCACTTT.

This clonotype showed up just a few times. This sequence joins TRBV12-3 or TRBV12-4 and TRBJ2-7; TRBD1 matches 7 bases. The CDR3 sequence is 15 residues long. J was trimmed by 3 bases and V by 6 bases; bases with no gene match: 11. CDR3 loop: CASSPTPWTGYEQYF. CDR3 DNA sequence: TGTGCCAGCAGCCCAACCCCCTGGACAGGCTACGAGCAGTACTTC.

As concerns this clonotype: The junction shows a germline mismatch at one end, possibly a read error. The CDR3 reads CSVIVHGQGLSGANVRTF. The CDR3 DNA is TGCAGCGTTATCGTACATGGACAGGGACTATCTGGGGCCAACGTCCGGACTTTC. The V call is TRBV29-1, the J call TRBJ2-6, with D possibly being TRBD1 (8 bases). The CDR3 runs 18 residues. The germline gives CDR1 SQVTM, CDR2 ANQGSEA.

This clonotype was counted between two and nine times. The rearrangement joins TRBV5-1 to TRBJ2-4; 8 bases fit TRBD1. The J segment lost 13 bases and the V segment lost 5 bases, leaving 20 bases of the junction unmatched. CDR3 length equals 16 residues. Per germline, CDR1 SGHRS and CDR2 YFSETQ. For the CDR3, the DNA is TGCGCCAGCAGACTAAACAGGGGGACACCGAGTTTTGGGCAGTACTTC. This gives the protein CASRLNRGTPSFGQYF.

There are a few counts of this clonotype. The chain uses TRBV27 and TRBJ1-4; D unresolved. The CDR3 covers 12 residues. In germline, CDR1 is MNHEY, CDR2 SMNVEV (reference sequence). Trimming stripped 6 bases from V and 5 bases from J, with 7 bases between. The CDR3 protein is CASSRKNEKLFF. The CDR3 nucleotides read TGTGCCAGCAGCCGAAAGAATGAAAAACTGTTTTTT.